The sample holds one count of the clone carrying this T cell receptor (beta chain). The antigen is not known. This entry comes from a study of shared clonotypes between healthy human individuals. Notes on the study in general: Between a handful of donors, naive CD4 clonotypes were shared at a level of around 4.9%.

V gave up 5 bases and J gave up 5 bases, with 22 bases separating them. Per the germline V gene, CDR1 is SEHNR and CDR2 is FQNEAQ (reference sequence). The CDR3 consists of 17 residues. The protocol was immunoSEQ multiplex PCR, while the TCRdb copy is restricted to in-frame clones and leaves out a portion. The sample yields about 1 million clones, around 75% seen once. This TCR was recovered from a man aged 18 to 30 in good health. What was sequenced was memory CD4+ T cells sorted from blood. Described subset: CD45RA-negative fraction. This chain uses TRBV7-9 with TRBJ2-1; no definite D call. In DNA, the CDR3 is TGTGCCAGCAGCCAAGTGCACGGTCAAGCTGGAGACAATGAGCAGTTCTTC. It encodes CASSQVHGQAGDNEQFF.